The sequence of this TCR beta chain was determined in a study of B cell selection in AIRE deficiency. General observations from the study: Patient Tconv cells held about 31% of Treg sequences shared by healthy donors. Patient Tconv and Treg cells showed healthy-like TCRBV usage, CDR3 length, diversity. Shared Treg sequences had shorter CDR3s, biased toward rearrangements with few non-templated insertions. Of around 3,700 shared Treg TCRbeta sequences, around 30% were healthy-donor-only and around 8.6% patient-only.

After removal of 4 bases from V and 5 bases from J, the junction contained 5 bases not matched to a gene. The germline CDR1 and CDR2 sequences are SGHTA and FQGNSA. The CDR3 is 14 amino acids. Points on this clone: Its antigen is still unknown.

The sorted conventional CD4 T cells were gated as CD4+CD127+. Profiled with immunoSEQ multiplex PCR; TCRdb holds only in-frame clones, not every one. The sample has roughly 25,000 clones, 95% to 96% seen once. The V gene is TRBV7-2, the J gene TRBJ2-7, with 10 bases identical to TRBD2. Sample: CD4+CD127+ conventional T cells sorted from PBMCs. The clonotype was recovered from a human donor in good health. CDR3 protein: CASSWSSGRDEQYF. The CDR3 region has the DNA TGTGCCAGCAGCTGGTCTAGCGGGAGAGACGAGCAGTACTTC.